Below are 24 T cell receptor beta chains sequenced from a single sample in a study of shared clonotypes between healthy human individuals. The repertoire was sequenced with immunoSEQ multiplex PCR; TCRdb's copy has only in-frame clones and lacks some. The sample lists about 1.1 million clones; around 77% were seen once. Sequenced input: memory CD4+ T cells from PBMCs. Subset reported: CD45RA-negative fraction. Every receptor here comes from a man between 18 and 35 years old in good health. Some clones in this sample may be carry-over from other donors' samples.

Regarding this clone: At the DNA level, this CDR3 is encoded by other sequences in the same sample as well. This chain links TRBV5-1 with TRBJ2-3, with TRBD1 as a possible D gene (8 bases). In germline, CDR1 is SGHRS, CDR2 YFSETQ. The V end was cut by 2 bases, the J end by 1 base, with 11 bases between. The CDR3 has 15 residues. The CDR3 sequence is CASSLQGGRTDTQYF. The DNA of the CDR3 is TGCGCCAGCAGCTTACAGGGGGGGCGCACAGATACGCAGTATTTT.

The gene calls are TRBV28 and TRBJ2-7; D perhaps matches TRBD1 (6 bases). Trimming cost V 5 bases and J 4 bases, with 15 bases left between them. Germline values: CDR1 MDHEN, CDR2 SYDVKM. CDR3 length equals 14 residues. CDR3 bases: TGTGCCAGCAGTGAAGGACAGAGGAATTACGAGCAGTACTTC. It translates to CASSEGQRNYEQYF.

The chain links TRBV5-6 to TRBJ2-1; perhaps TRBD2 as D (6 bases). V was shortened by 3 bases and J by 4 bases, with 14 bases between the two germline ends. CDR1 and CDR2 (germline): SGHDT, YYEEEE. The CDR3 length is 15 residues. The CDR3 bases are TGTGCCAGCAGCTCGGGCGGACTACTTTACAATGAGCAGTTCTTC. As protein: CASSSGGLLYNEQFF.

The chain carries TRBV28 and TRBJ2-7; a weak D match, TRBD2 (6 bases). Germline V gene sequence: CDR1 MDHEN, CDR2 SYDVKM. The CDR3 is 12 residues long. V lost 3 bases, J lost 8 bases, and 11 bases lay in between. Here the CDR3 DNA reads TGTGCCAGCAGTTTGGAGGGTACGAAGCAGTACTTC. It specifies CASSLEGTKQYF.

This clone showed up many times. Other DNA sequences in this specimen translate into the identical CDR3. The V call is TRBV7-3, the J call TRBJ2-5; perhaps TRBD1 as D (6 bases). This CDR3 region has 14 residues. Germline loops: CDR1 SGHTA, CDR2 FQGTGA. V lost 5 bases and J lost 1, with 11 bases in between. CDR3 protein: CASSPTGLQETQYF. CDR3 sequence (DNA): TGTGCCAGCAGCCCGACAGGCCTCCAAGAGACCCAGTACTTC.

V gene TRBV30 combines with J gene TRBJ1-3, with 9 bases identical to TRBD1. The CDR3 totals 15 residues. Trimming at V came to 5 bases and at J to 1 base, leaving 6 bases not matched to a gene. Germline V gives CDR1 GTSNPN, CDR2 SVGIG (reference sequence). DNA of the CDR3: TGTGCCTGGCCCACGGACAGGGGATCTGGAAACACCATATATTTT. This sequence encodes CAWPTDRGSGNTIYF.

The V gene is TRBV28, the J gene TRBJ2-1; D possibly corresponds to TRBD2 (5 bases). The V gene's germline CDR1 is MDHEN and CDR2 SYDVKM. V lost 6 bases, J lost 2 bases, and 14 bases lay in between. CDR3 length equals 15 residues. The CDR3 loop is CASSPEGLTYNEQFF. Here the CDR3 DNA reads TGTGCCAGCAGCCCGGAAGGACTCACCTACAATGAGCAGTTCTTC.

The CDR3 bases are TGTGCCAGCAGCTTCTTAACGGGCCGCAGCGGGAGATGGTACGAGCAGTACTTC. Its protein product is CASSFLTGRSGRWYEQYF. The chain combines TRBV11-2 with TRBJ2-7; 8 nucleotides line up with TRBD2. The CDR3 is made up of 18 amino acids. CDR1 and CDR2 (germline): SGHAT, FQNNGV. J gave up 4 bases and V 3 bases, and 17 bases lay outside the gene matches. The complete variable domain, with remaining parts taken from reference TRBV11-2 and TRBJ2-7, reads EAGVAQSPRYKIIEKRQSVAFWCNPISGHATLYWYQQILGQGPKLLIQFQNNGVVDDSQLPKDRFSAERLKGVDSTLKIQPAKLEDSAVYLCASSFLTGRSGRWYEQYFGPGTRLTVT.

This rearrangement joins TRBV28 to TRBJ2-7; TRBD1 or TRBD2 may be the D gene (5 bases each). This CDR3 is built from 15 residues. CDR1 and CDR2 (germline): MDHEN, SYDVKM. The V end lost 8 bases, the J end lost 4 bases, and 21 bases lay between the germline ends. Here the CDR3 reads CASGQNRDGKYEQYF. The CDR3 region has the DNA TGTGCCAGCGGCCAGAACCGGGACGGAAAATACGAGCAGTACTTC.

The chain joins TRBV19 to TRBJ1-5, with a weak D call TRBD1 (6 bases). The CDR3 is made up of 11 amino acids. V lost 3 bases and J lost 9, with 6 bases in between. CDR1 and CDR2 (germline): LNHDA, SQIVND (reference sequence). The DNA of the CDR3 is TGTGCCAGTAGTATGACAGGGCCCCAGCATTTT. Its protein product is CASSMTGPQHF.

Ten or more counts support this clone. The V and J genes are TRBV28 and TRBJ1-5; D is undetermined. V was shortened by 6 bases and J by 15 bases, with 15 bases between the two germline ends. The CDR3 covers 11 residues. Looked up from germline, CDR1 is MDHEN and CDR2 is SYDVKM. The CDR3 region has the DNA TGTGCCAGCAGCTCCCGACGAGTTATGCATTTT. This translates into CASSSRRVMHF.

V gene TRBV5-5 combines with J gene TRBJ2-1, with TRBD2 identical over 9 bases. Unmatched junction bases numbered 9, after V lost 5 bases and J lost 3 bases. This CDR3 comprises 16 residues. CDR1 is SGHKS and CDR2 is YYEKEE in the germline V gene (reference sequence). Written as DNA, the CDR3 is TGTGCCAGCAGTCATGGACTAGCGACAATCTACAATGAGCAGTTCTTC. This encodes CASSHGLATIYNEQFF.

V is TRBV4-1 and J is TRBJ2-1; D might be TRBD1 (5 bases). The V and J ends lost 1 base and 4 bases respectively, with 14 bases between them. The CDR3 covers 16 residues. Germline V gene data show CDR1 as MGHRA and CDR2 as YSYEKL. CDR3 bases: TGCGCCAGCAGCCAAGGGGGCCTTGGGGTGTACAATGAGCAGTTCTTC. This encodes CASSQGGLGVYNEQFF.

The chain recombines TRBV2 with TRBJ1-3; TRBD1 matches 8 bases. V lost 6 bases and J lost 4; bases outside the gene matches: 8. In germline, CDR1 is SNHLY, CDR2 FYNNEI. This CDR3 has 15 amino acids. The CDR3 region has the DNA TGTGCCAGCAGCGAGACAGGGGTTTCAGGAAACACCATATATTTT. It is translated as CASSETGVSGNTIYF.

This chain uses TRBV2 with TRBJ1-1; D remains ambiguous. The germline gives CDR1 SNHLY, CDR2 FYNNEI. The V end was cut by 7 bases, the J end by 12 bases, with 6 bases between. This CDR3 has 8 residues. The chain's CDR3 is CASTNTFF. CDR3 bases: TGTGCCAGCACCAATACTTTCTTT.

The rearrangement links TRBV6-1 to TRBJ1-2, with D perhaps TRBD1 (5 bases). V lost 1 base and J lost 5, with 11 bases in between. Germline lookup yields CDR1 MNHNS and CDR2 SASEGT. This CDR3 region has 14 residues. Here the CDR3 reads CASSEVPGGYGYTF. CDR3 in DNA: TGTGCCAGCAGTGAAGTGCCCGGGGGGTATGGCTACACCTTC.

The genes are TRBV5-6 and TRBJ1-6, with 11 bases aligning to TRBD1. V lost 4 bases to trimming and J lost 12 bases; unmatched junction nucleotides: 6. This CDR3 is 14 amino acids long. Per the germline V gene, CDR1 is SGHDT and CDR2 is YYEEEE. The CDR3 nucleotides are TGTGCCAGCAGCCGTACCGGGACAGGGGGACCCCTCCACTTT. It specifies CASSRTGTGGPLHF.

The chain carries TRBV5-5 and TRBJ2-3, with D unresolved. The CDR3 has 14 amino acids. Germline lookup yields CDR1 SGHKS and CDR2 YYEKEE (reference sequence). Trimming stripped 0 bases from V and 0 bases from J, with 5 bases between. CDR3 region: CASSLAGSTDTQYF. The CDR3 nucleotides are TGTGCCAGCAGCTTGGCCGGTAGCACAGATACGCAGTATTTT.

This clone was found once. The chain carries TRBV6-5 and TRBJ2-3, with D maybe TRBD1 (6 bases). CDR3 length: 15 amino acids. Germline loops: CDR1 MNHEY, CDR2 SVGAGI. The V end was cut by 2 bases, the J end by 1 base, with 10 bases between. The CDR3: CASSYRSGGTDTQYF. The CDR3 DNA follows: TGTGCCAGCAGTTACCGATCAGGGGGCACAGATACGCAGTATTTT.

In its sample, this clone was seen once. The chain couples TRBV2 to TRBJ1-5; TRBD1 agrees at 7 bases. The length of the CDR3 is 16 residues. The junction had 5 bases not matched to a gene; V was cut back by 2 bases and J by 1 base. The germline V gene has CDR1 SNHLY and CDR2 FYNNEI. The CDR3 region has the DNA TGTGCCAGCAGTGAAACGACAGGGAGCAGCAATCAGCCCCAGCATTTT. Its protein product is CASSETTGSSNQPQHF.

The chain has TRBV4-1 and TRBJ2-3; 8 bases are a match to TRBD2. This CDR3 spans 15 amino acids. Germline CDR1 is MGHRA and CDR2 is YSYEKL. The V segment lost 1 base and the J segment 3 bases; nucleotides outside the gene matches: 3. CDR3 amino acids: CASSQVSGSTDTQYF. In DNA form, the CDR3 reads TGCGCCAGCAGCCAAGTGAGCGGGAGTACAGATACGCAGTATTTT.

The chain employs TRBV5-1 and TRBJ2-1, with a possible D match to TRBD2 (6 bases). The germline V and J ends were trimmed by 4 bases and 0 bases, with 14 bases remaining between them. The length of the CDR3 is 16 residues. Germline V gene sequence: CDR1 SGHRS, CDR2 YFSETQ. The CDR3 sequence is CASSRTGTGSYNEQFF. CDR3 DNA sequence: TGCGCCAGCAGCAGAACCGGGACTGGCTCCTACAATGAGCAGTTCTTC. The full variable domain, completed using reference TRBV5-1 and TRBJ2-1, is KAGVTQTPRYLIKTRGQQVTLSCSPISGHRSVSWYQQTPGQGLQFLFEYFSETQRNKGNFPGRFSGRQFSNSRSEMNVSTLELGDSALYLCASSRTGTGSYNEQFFGPGTRLTVL.

Notes on this clone: Other DNA sequences in the same sample also yield this CDR3. The V gene is TRBV7-2, the J gene TRBJ1-1, with D tentatively TRBD1 (6 bases). The V and J ends lost 2 bases and 4 bases respectively, with 8 bases between them. Germline-derived CDR1 and CDR2 are SGHTA and FQGNSA. The CDR3 sequence is 13 residues long. CDR3 bases: TGTGCCAGCAGCTTACGCAGGGGCACTGAAGCTTTCTTT. Amino acid sequence: CASSLRRGTEAFF.

This rearrangement joins TRBV30 to TRBJ1-4; D gene ambiguous. Germline V CDR1 and CDR2: GTSNPN, SVGIG (reference sequence). Between the trimmed V and J ends, which lost 3 bases and 3 bases, there was a span of 11 bases. The CDR3 extends over 14 amino acids. The CDR3 DNA follows: TGTGCCTGGAGGTTGGTCGGTGCTAATGAAAAACTGTTTTTT. Residues: CAWRLVGANEKLFF.